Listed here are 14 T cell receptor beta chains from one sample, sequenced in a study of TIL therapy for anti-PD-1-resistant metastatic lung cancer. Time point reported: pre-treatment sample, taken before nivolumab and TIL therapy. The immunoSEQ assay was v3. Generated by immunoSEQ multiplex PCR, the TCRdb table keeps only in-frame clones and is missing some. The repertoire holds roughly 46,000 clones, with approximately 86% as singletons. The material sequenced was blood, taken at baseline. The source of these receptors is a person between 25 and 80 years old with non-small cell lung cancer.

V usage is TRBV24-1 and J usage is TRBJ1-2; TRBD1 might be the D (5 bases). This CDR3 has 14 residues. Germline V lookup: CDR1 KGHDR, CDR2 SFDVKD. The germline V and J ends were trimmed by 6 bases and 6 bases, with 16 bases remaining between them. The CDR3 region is CATSTQSPGDGYTF. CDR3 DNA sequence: TGTGCCACCAGTACACAATCTCCGGGGGATGGCTACACCTTC.

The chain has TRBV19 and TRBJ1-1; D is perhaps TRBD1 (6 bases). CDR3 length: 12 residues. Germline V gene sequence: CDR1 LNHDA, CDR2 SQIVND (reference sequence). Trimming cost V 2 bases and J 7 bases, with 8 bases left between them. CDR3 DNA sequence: TGTGCCAGTAGTATACCCAGGGGTGAAGCTTTCTTT. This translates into CASSIPRGEAFF. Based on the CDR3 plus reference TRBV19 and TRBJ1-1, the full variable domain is DGGITQSPKYLFRKEGQNVTLSCEQNLNHDAMYWYRQDPGQGLRLIYYSQIVNDFQKGDIAEGYSVSREKKESFPLTVTSAQKNPTAFYLCASSIPRGEAFFGQGTRLTVV.

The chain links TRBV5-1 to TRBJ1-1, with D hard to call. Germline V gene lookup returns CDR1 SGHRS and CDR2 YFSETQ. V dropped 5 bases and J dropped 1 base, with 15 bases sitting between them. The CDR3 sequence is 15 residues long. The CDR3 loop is CASRRSSAGNTEAFF. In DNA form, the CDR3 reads TGCGCCAGCAGGAGGTCTAGTGCGGGGAACACTGAAGCTTTCTTT.

In DNA, the CDR3 is TGTGCCAGCAGCCGGACAGGGGGCGCTGGTTCGGAAGCTTTCTTT. Translating gives CASSRTGGAGSEAFF. The chain employs TRBV11-1 and TRBJ1-1; 11 bases map to TRBD1. CDR1 is SGHAT, CDR2 FQDESV, per germline (reference sequence). V was clipped by 5 bases and J by 8 bases; unmatched bases: 10. The CDR3 totals 15 residues.

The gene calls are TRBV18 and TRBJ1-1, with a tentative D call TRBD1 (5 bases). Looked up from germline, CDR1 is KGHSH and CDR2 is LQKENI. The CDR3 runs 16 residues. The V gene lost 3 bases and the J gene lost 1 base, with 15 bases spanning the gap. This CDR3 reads CASSPPHPDRNTEAFF. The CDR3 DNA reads TGTGCCAGCTCACCCCCCCATCCAGACAGGAACACTGAAGCTTTCTTT.

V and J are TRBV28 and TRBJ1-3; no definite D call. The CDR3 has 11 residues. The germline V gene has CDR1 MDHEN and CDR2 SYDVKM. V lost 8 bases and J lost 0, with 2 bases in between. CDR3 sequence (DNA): TGTGCCAGCGACTCTGGAAACACCATATATTTT. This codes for CASDSGNTIYF.

CDR3 protein: CASSLGLAGGLSSYNEQFF. In nucleotides, the CDR3 is TGTGCCAGCAGTTTAGGACTAGCGGGGGGCCTGAGCTCCTACAATGAGCAGTTCTTC. This chain links TRBV27 with TRBJ2-1; 14 bases align to TRBD2. Per germline, CDR1 MNHEY and CDR2 SMNVEV (reference sequence). There are 19 residues in the CDR3. The V segment lost 2 bases and the J segment 0 bases; nucleotides outside the gene matches: 6.

CDR3 residues: CASSQDYRALIPYEQYF. The CDR3 DNA sequence: TGTGCCAGCAGCCAAGACTACAGGGCACTAATACCCTACGAGCAGTACTTC. The chain recombines TRBV4-2 with TRBJ2-7, with D tentatively TRBD1 (6 bases). Germline-derived CDR1 and CDR2 are LGHNA and YNFKEQ. CDR3 length: 17 residues. V was trimmed by 0 bases and J by 2 bases, leaving 17 bases between them.

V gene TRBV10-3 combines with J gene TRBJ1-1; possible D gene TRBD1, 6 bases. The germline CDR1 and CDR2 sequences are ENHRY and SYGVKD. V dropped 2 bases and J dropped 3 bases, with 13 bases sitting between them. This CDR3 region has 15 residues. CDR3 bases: TGTGCCATCAGTGAGAAACAGGGAGGCCACACTGAAGCTTTCTTT. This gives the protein CAISEKQGGHTEAFF.

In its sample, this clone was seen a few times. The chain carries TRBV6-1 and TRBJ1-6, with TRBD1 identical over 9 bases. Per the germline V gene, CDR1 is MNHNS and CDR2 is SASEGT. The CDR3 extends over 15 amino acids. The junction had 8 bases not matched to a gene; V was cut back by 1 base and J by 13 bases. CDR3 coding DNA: TGTGCCAGCAGTGAAGGACAGGGGGAATCTCGGCCCCTCCACTTT. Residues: CASSEGQGESRPLHF.

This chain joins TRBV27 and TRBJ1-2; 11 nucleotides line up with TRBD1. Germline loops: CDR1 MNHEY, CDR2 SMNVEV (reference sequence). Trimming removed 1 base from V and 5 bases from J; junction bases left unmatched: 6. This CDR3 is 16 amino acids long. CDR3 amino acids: CASSLFGTGGSYGYTF. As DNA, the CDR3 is TGTGCCAGCAGTTTATTTGGGACAGGGGGGAGTTATGGCTACACCTTC.

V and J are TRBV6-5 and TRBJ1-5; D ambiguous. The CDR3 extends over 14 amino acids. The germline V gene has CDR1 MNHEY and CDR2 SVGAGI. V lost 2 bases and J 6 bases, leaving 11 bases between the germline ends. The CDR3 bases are TGTGCCAGCAGTTACGGTGGTTGGGGTCAGCCCCAGCATTTT. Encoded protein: CASSYGGWGQPQHF.

DNA of the CDR3: TGTGCCAGCAGCCCGGACGCGTTAACAGATACGCAGTATTTT. The encoded protein is CASSPDALTDTQYF. The chain links TRBV7-3 to TRBJ2-3; D not resolved. Between the trimmed V and J ends, which lost 5 bases and 3 bases, there was a span of 12 bases. There are 14 residues in the CDR3. CDR1 is SGHTA, CDR2 FQGTGA, per germline.

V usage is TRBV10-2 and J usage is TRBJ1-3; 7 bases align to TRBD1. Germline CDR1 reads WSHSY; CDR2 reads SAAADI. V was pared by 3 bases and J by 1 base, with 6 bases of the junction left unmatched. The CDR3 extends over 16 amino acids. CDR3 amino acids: CASSDEGAFSGNTIYF. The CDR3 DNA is TGCGCCAGCAGTGATGAGGGGGCATTTTCTGGAAACACCATATATTTT.